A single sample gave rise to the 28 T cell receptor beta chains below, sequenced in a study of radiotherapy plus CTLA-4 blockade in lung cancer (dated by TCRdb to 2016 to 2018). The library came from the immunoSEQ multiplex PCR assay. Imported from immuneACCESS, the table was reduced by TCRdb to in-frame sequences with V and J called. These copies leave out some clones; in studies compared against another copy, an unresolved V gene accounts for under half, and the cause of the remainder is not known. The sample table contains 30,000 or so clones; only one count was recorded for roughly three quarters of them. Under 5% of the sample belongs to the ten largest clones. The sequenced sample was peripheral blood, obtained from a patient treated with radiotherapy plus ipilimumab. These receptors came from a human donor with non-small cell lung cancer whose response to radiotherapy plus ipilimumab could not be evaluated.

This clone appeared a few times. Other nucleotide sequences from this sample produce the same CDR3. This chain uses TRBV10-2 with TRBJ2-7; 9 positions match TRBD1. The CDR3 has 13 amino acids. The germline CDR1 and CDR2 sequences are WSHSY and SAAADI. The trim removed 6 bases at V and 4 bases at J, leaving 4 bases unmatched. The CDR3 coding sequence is TGCGCCAGCAGCCGGGACAGGGCTTACGAGCAGTACTTC. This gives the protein CASSRDRAYEQYF.

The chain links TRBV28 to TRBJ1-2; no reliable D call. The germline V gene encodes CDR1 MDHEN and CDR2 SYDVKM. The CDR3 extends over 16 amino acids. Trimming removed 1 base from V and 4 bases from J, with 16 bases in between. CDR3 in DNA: TGTGCCAGCAGTTTATCCAGCGGACGGGAGACCTATGGCTACACCTTC. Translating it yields CASSLSSGRETYGYTF.

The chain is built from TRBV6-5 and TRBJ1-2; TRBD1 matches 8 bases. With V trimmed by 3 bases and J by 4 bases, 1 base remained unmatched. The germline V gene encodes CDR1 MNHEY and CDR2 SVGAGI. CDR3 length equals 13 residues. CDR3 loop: CASSYDRGYGYTF. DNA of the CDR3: TGTGCCAGCAGTTATGACAGGGGCTATGGCTACACCTTC.

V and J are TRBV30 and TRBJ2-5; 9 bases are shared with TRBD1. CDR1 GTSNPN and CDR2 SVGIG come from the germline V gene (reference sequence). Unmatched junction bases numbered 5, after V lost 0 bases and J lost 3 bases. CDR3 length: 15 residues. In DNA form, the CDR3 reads TGTGCCTGGAGTGTAGGGACAGGGCTAAAAGAGACCCAGTACTTC. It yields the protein CAWSVGTGLKETQYF. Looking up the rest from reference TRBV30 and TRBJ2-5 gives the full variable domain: SQTIHQWPATLVQPVGSPLSLECTVEGTSNPNLYWYRQAAGRGLQLLFYSVGIGQISSEVPQNLSASRPQDRQFILSSKKLLLSDSGFYLCAWSVGTGLKETQYFGPGTRLLVL.

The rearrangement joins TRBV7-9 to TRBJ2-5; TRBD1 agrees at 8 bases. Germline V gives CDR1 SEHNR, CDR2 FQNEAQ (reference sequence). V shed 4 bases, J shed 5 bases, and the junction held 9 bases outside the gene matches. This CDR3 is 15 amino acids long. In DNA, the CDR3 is TGTGCCAGCAGCTATGGGGACAGGACGTGGGAGACCCAGTACTTC. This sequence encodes CASSYGDRTWETQYF. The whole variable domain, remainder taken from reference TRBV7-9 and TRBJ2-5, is DTGVSQNPRHKITKRGQNVTFRCDPISEHNRLYWYRQTLGQGPEFLTYFQNEAQLEKSRLLSDRFSAERPKGSFSTLEIQRTEQGDSAMYLCASSYGDRTWETQYFGPGTRLLVL.

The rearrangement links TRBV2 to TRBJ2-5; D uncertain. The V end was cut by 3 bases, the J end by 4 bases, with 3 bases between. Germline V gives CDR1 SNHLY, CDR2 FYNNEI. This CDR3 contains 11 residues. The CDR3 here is CASSDRETQYF. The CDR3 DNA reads TGTGCCAGCAGTGATCGAGAGACCCAGTACTTC.

The CDR3: CASSFLPDTEAFF. The CDR3 DNA is TGCGCCAGCAGCTTTCTCCCGGACACTGAAGCTTTCTTT. The genes are TRBV5-1 and TRBJ1-1; no firm D call. Germline V gene lookup returns CDR1 SGHRS and CDR2 YFSETQ. Between the trimmed V and J ends, which lost 2 bases and 3 bases, there was a span of 8 bases. The CDR3 runs to 13 residues.

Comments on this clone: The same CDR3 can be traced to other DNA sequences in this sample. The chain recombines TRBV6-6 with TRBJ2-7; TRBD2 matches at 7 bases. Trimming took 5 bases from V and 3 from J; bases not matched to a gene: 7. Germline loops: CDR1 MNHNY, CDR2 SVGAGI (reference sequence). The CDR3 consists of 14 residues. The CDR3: CASSPRGEIYEQYF. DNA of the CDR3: TGTGCCAGCAGTCCACGGGGGGAGATCTACGAGCAGTACTTC.

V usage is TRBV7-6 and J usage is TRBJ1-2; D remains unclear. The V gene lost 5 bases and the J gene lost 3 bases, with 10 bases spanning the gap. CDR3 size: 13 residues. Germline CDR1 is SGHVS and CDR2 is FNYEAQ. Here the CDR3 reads CASSELQDYGYTF. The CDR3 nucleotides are TGTGCCAGCAGCGAACTCCAGGACTATGGCTACACCTTC.

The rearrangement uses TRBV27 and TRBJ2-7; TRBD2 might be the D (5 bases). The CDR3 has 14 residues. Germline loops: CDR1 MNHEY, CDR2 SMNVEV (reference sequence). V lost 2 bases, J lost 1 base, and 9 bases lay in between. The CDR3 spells CASSLHRESYEQYF. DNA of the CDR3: TGTGCCAGCAGTTTACACCGGGAATCCTACGAGCAGTACTTC.

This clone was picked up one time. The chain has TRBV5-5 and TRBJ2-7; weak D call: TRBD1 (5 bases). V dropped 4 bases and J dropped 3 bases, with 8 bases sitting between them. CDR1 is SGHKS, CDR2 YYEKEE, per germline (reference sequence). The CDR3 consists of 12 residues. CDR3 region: CASSLQGYEQYF. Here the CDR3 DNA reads TGTGCCAGCAGCCTGCAGGGCTACGAGCAGTACTTC. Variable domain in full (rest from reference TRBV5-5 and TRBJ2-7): DAGVTQSPTHLIKTRGQQVTLRCSPISGHKSVSWYQQVLGQGPQFIFQYYEKEERGRGNFPDRFSARQFPNYSSELNVNALLLGDSALYLCASSLQGYEQYFGPGTRLTVT.

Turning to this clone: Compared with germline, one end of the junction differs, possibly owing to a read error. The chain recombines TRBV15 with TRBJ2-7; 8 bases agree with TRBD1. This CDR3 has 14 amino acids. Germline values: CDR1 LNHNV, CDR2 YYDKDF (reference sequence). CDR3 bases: TGTGCCACCCGCAGGGAACAGGGGGACTACGAGCAGTACTTC. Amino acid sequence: CATRREQGDYEQYF.

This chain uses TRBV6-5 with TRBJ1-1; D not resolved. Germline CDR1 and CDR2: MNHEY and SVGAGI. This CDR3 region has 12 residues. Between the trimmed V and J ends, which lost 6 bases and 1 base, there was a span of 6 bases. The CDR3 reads CASRAPNTEAFF. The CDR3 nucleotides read TGTGCCAGCAGGGCACCGAACACTGAAGCTTTCTTT.

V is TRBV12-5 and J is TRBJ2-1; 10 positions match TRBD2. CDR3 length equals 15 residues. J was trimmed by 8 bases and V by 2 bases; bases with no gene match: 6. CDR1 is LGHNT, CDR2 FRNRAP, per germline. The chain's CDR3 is CASGLPTSGKDEQFF. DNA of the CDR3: TGTGCTAGTGGTTTGCCCACTAGCGGGAAAGATGAGCAGTTCTTC.

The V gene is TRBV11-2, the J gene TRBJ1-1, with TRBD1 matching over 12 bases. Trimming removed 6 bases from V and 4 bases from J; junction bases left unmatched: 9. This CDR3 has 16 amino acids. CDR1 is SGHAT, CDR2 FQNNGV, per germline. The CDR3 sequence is CASRGTGGAKGTEAFF. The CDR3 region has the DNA TGTGCCAGCAGGGGGACAGGGGGCGCGAAAGGCACTGAAGCTTTCTTT.

The CDR3 sequence: CASSLDATRALSSPGGQYF. The CDR3 DNA is TGTGCCAGCAGCTTAGACGCGACGCGGGCCCTTAGCTCTCCGGGCGGGCAGTACTTC. The chain recombines TRBV7-3 with TRBJ2-7, with D possibly being TRBD2 (5 bases). Germline V gene data show CDR1 as SGHTA and CDR2 as FQGTGA. This CDR3 region has 19 residues. Trimming removed 2 bases at V and 9 bases at J, with 32 bases between. Filled out from reference TRBV7-3 and TRBJ2-7, the complete variable domain reads GAGVSQTPSNKVTEKGKYVELRCDPISGHTALYWYRQSLGQGPEFLIYFQGTGAADDSGLPNDRFFAVRPEGSVSTLKIQRTERGDSAVYLCASSLDATRALSSPGGQYFGPGTRLTVT.

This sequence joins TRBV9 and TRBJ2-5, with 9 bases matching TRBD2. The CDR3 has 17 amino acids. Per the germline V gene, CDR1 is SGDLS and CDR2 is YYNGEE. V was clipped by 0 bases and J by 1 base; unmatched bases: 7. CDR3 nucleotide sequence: TGTGCCAGCAGCGTAGGATACCTAGCGGGATCCCAAGAGACCCAGTACTTC. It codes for CASSVGYLAGSQETQYF. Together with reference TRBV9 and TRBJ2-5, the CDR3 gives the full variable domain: DSGVTQTPKHLITATGQRVTLRCSPRSGDLSVYWYQQSLDQGLQFLIQYYNGEERAKGNILERFSAQQFPDLHSELNLSSLELGDSALYFCASSVGYLAGSQETQYFGPGTRLLVL.

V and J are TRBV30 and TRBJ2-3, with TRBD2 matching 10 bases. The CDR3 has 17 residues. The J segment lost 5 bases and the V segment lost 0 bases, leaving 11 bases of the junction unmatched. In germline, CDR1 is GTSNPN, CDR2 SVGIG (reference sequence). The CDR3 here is CAWSVHGLAGAGDTQYF. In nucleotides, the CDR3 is TGTGCCTGGAGTGTCCATGGGCTAGCGGGAGCGGGAGATACGCAGTATTTT.

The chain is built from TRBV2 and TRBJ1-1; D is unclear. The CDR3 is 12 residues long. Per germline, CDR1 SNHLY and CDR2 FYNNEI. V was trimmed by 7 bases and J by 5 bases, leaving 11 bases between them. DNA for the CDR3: TGTGCCAGCAAAGAGGATTATACTGAAGCTTTCTTT. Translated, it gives CASKEDYTEAFF.

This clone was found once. The chain's CDR3 is CASSIRNRESEQYF. The CDR3 coding sequence is TGTGCCAGTAGTATTCGAAACCGGGAGTCCGAGCAGTACTTC. The genes are TRBV19 and TRBJ2-7, with D possibly TRBD2 on 6 matching bases. The V gene's germline CDR1 is LNHDA and CDR2 SQIVND (reference sequence). This CDR3 is built from 14 residues. V was shortened by 3 bases and J by 6 bases, with 15 bases between the two germline ends.

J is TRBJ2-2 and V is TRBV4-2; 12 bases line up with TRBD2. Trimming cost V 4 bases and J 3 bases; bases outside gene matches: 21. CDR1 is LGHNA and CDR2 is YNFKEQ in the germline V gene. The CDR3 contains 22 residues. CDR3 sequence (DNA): TGTGCCAGCAGCCCACCAGTTAGACTAGCGGGAGACGGCCTATACGACACCGGGGAGCTGTTTTTT. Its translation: CASSPPVRLAGDGLYDTGELFF.

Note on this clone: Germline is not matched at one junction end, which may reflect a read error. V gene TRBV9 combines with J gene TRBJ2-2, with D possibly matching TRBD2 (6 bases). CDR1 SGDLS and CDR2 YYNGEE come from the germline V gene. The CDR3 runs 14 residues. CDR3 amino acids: CASSTRGNPGELFF. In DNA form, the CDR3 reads TGTGCCAGCAGCACCCGGGGGAACCCCGGGGAGCTGTTTTTT. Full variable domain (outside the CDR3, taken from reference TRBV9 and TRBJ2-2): DSGVTQTPKHLITATGQRVTLRCSPRSGDLSVYWYQQSLDQGLQFLIQYYNGEERAKGNILERFSAQQFPDLHSELNLSSLELGDSALYFCASSTRGNPGELFFGEGSRLTVL.

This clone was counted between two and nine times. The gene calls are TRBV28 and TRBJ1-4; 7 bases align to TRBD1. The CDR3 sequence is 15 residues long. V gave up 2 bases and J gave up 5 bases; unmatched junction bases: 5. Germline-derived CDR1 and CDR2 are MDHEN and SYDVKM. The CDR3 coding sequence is TGTGCCAGCAGTTTACTAGGGGGCTCGAATGAAAAACTGTTTTTT. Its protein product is CASSLLGGSNEKLFF. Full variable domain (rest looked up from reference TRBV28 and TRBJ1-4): DVKVTQSSRYLVKRTGEKVFLECVQDMDHENMFWYRQDPGLGLRLIYFSYDVKMKEKGDIPEGYSVSREKKERFSLILESASTNQTSMYLCASSLLGGSNEKLFFGSGTQLSVL.

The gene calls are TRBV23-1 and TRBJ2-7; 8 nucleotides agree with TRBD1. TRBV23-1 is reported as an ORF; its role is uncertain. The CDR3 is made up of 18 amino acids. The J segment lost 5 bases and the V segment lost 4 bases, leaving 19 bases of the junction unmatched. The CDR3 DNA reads TGCGCCAGCAGTCCCCCGGGACAGGAGGGTCTCACCGCCCACGAGCAGTACTTC. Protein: CASSPPGQEGLTAHEQYF.

The CDR3 DNA is TGTGCCAGCACAAAAGGGACAGGGGCGAATACGCAGTATTTT. Amino acids: CASTKGTGANTQYF. The chain uses TRBV2 and TRBJ2-3; 10 bases fit TRBD1. The junction had 8 bases not matched to a gene; V was cut back by 7 bases and J by 7 bases. This CDR3 is built from 14 residues. CDR1 and CDR2 (germline): SNHLY, FYNNEI.

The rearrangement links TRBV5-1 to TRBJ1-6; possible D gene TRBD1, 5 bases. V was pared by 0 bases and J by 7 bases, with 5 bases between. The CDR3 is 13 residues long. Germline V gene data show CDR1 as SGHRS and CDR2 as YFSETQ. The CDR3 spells CASSLEGNSPLHF. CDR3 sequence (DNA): TGCGCCAGCAGCTTGGAGGGGAATTCACCCCTCCACTTT.

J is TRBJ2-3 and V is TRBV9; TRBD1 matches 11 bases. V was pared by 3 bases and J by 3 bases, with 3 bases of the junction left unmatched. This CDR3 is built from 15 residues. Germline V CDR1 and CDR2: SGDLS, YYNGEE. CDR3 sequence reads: CASSAGQGGTDTQYF. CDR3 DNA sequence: TGTGCCAGCAGCGCGGGACAGGGGGGGACAGATACGCAGTATTTT.

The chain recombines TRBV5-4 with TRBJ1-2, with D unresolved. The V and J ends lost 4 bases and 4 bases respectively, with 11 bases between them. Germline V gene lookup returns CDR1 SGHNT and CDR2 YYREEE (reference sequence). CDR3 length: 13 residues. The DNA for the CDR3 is TGTGCCAGCAGCACGCAGGCCACCTATGGCTACACCTTC. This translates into CASSTQATYGYTF. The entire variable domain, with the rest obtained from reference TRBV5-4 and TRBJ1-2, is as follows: ETGVTQSPTHLIKTRGQQVTLRCSSQSGHNTVSWYQQALGQGPQFIFQYYREEENGRGNFPPRFSGLQFPNYSSELNVNALELDDSALYLCASSTQATYGYTFGSGTRLTVV.